This TCR beta chain emerged from a study of blood T cell repertoires in COVID-19 (dated by TCRdb to about 2020). Regarding the study in general: Samples covering the acute and convalescent phases of COVID-19 were provided by collaborators in the United States, Italy and Spain. The prospective study material was composed of cDNA or gDNA derived from T cells, B-cell-depleted T cells, or PBMCs. Subjects who had been exposed to COVID-19, were actively infected with it, or had recovered from it provided the deeply sampled blood TCRbeta repertoires that made up the dataset. A freely available public database, intended as a resource for researchers studying the immune response to SARS-CoV-2, is where the repertoires were released. Samples were obtained from the ongoing ImmuneRACE study (first 160 participants) and from 950 to 1,500 subjects provided by 6 global collaborators. The sample metadata nearly always contained a de-identified subject ID, COVID-19 status, age in years and sex. Where available, HLA class I and class II types were taken from metadata supplied by the sample provider and were not determined by assay-based typing. On the study overall, not on this receptor specifically: Clinical and demographic metadata were provided uncurated, with the amount varying by source and participant.

Trimming at the junction amounts to 3 bases on V and 0 bases on J, and the germline ends lie 8 bases apart. The CDR3 starts with the cysteine, ends with the phenylalanine, and has 15 residues. The only DNA kept is the CDR3, 45 bases in frame from the first base. From the germline V gene (reference sequence), CDR1 is MNHEY and CDR2 is SMNVEV. TCRbeta CDR3 regions were amplified from genomic DNA by means of the immunoSEQ Assay, a bias-controlled multiplex PCR. As for how the authors treated the data: Within the assay, amplification of reference gene primers was used to estimate how many nucleated cells each sample contained. To quantify the absolute abundance of each unique TCRbeta CDR3 rearrangement, sequence reads were collapsed and filtered. For each sample, productive Simpson clonality was calculated by taking the square root of Simpson's diversity index across productive rearrangements. TCRdb limited this immuneACCESS table to in-frame rearrangements with V and J called. A share of clones is missing; checked studies link under half to unresolved V genes, and the rest is unexplained. That table furnishes V, J and clone size, whereas the DNA furnished D and trimming. This sample is represented by under 300,000 clones; 80% to 90% of them were singletons. The biggest ten clones account for less than 2.5% of the sample.

This clone was observed a single time. The target of this receptor is not known. One base away there is no much larger clone; base qualities are not given. Participants in the prospective study were enrolled through a virtual design, were aged roughly 18 to 90 years, and lived in roughly 25 United States geographic areas. To assign participants to cohorts, the prospective study relied on clinical history that participants themselves reported in a screening survey and a study questionnaire. ImmuneRACE Cohort 3 recovered participants were defined by two consecutive negative NP/OP PCR tests, healthcare professional clearance, or symptom resolution. In the prospective study, whole blood, serum and a nasopharyngeal or oropharyngeal swab were collected from each participant by mobile phlebotomists. Prospective study participants could optionally give additional blood draws and questionnaires over a roughly two-month period. Before DNA extraction, blood samples from the prospective study were shipped at room temperature or frozen.

The chain joins TRBV27 to TRBJ2-2; a tentative D call is TRBD1 (6 bases match). The receptor was isolated from a woman under 30 who had recovered from COVID-19. The sequenced material came from PBMCs or T cells enriched from blood (not recorded which). This receptor has the CDR3 CASSFRTANTGELFF. The DNA is TGTGCCAGCAGTTTTAGGACAGCGAACACCGGGGAGCTGTTTTTT.